The 32 T cell receptor beta chains reported below all come from one sample, sequenced in a study of cytomegalovirus exposure and HLA in healthy donors (TCRdb year 2017). Receptors were amplified or captured by the immunoSEQ multiplex PCR assay. For the multiplex PCR, a mixture combining 60 forward primers for TCR Vbeta segments and 13 reverse primers for TCR Jbeta segments was used. TCRdb re-hosts the immuneACCESS table, in-frame sequences only. Its copies lack some clones; in the studies checked, an unresolved V gene accounts for under half of them, and the cause for the rest is not known. The sample table shows some 180,000 clones, and around 73% are seen once. Jointly, the top ten make up about 5% of the sample. Input material: PBMCs. The receptors come from a woman aged 18-30 years in good health and CMV-seropositive.

The chain has TRBV9 and TRBJ1-3, with D unresolved. The CDR3 extends over 15 amino acids. CDR1 is SGDLS and CDR2 is YYNGEE in the germline V gene. The V end lost 0 bases, the J end lost 2 bases, and 9 bases lay between the germline ends. The CDR3 protein is CASSVENSAGNTIYF. CDR3 DNA sequence: TGTGCCAGCAGCGTAGAAAACTCGGCTGGAAACACCATATATTTT.

The chain recombines TRBV27 with TRBJ2-1, with TRBD1 as a possible D gene (5 bases). Germline V gene sequence: CDR1 MNHEY, CDR2 SMNVEV (reference sequence). The V and J ends lost 2 bases and 6 bases respectively, with 14 bases between them. The CDR3 has 15 residues. In DNA form, the CDR3 reads TGTGCCAGCAGTTTAAGGGGTGGGGTCACCAATGAGCAGTTCTTC. Translation gives CASSLRGGVTNEQFF.

This clone was seen only a few times. The rearrangement links TRBV7-3 to TRBJ2-2, with 10 bases that match TRBD2. V trimming: 8 bases; J trimming: 8 bases; junction bases outside the gene matches: 5. This CDR3 is built from 13 residues. The V gene's germline CDR1 is SGHTA and CDR2 FQGTGA. The DNA for the CDR3 is TGTGCCAGCCAGCGGGGGGGCGGAGGGGAGCTGTTTTTT. Its translation is CASQRGGGGELFF.

The DNA of the CDR3 is TGTGCCAGCAGTGGGGTGGCCACGGGGGTTGGCGAGCAGTACTTC. It codes for CASSGVATGVGEQYF. The rearrangement joins TRBV2 to TRBJ2-7; tentatively, D is TRBD2 (6 bases). Germline V gene sequence: CDR1 SNHLY, CDR2 FYNNEI. The CDR3 loop spans 15 amino acids. Trimming pared 4 bases from V and 6 bases from J, leaving 19 bases between.

A single count supports this clone. The gene calls are TRBV5-6 and TRBJ2-5, with TRBD2 matching over 8 bases. Trimming removed 3 bases from V and 3 bases from J; junction bases left unmatched: 10. The CDR3 totals 16 residues. CDR1 and CDR2 from the germline V gene are SGHDT and YYEEEE. CDR3 protein: CASSSSGGVLEETQYF. The CDR3 nucleotides are TGTGCCAGCAGCTCTTCGGGGGGGGTATTGGAAGAGACCCAGTACTTC.

The genes are TRBV7-6 and TRBJ2-3; 7 bases are shared with TRBD2. Germline assignment: CDR1 SGHVS and CDR2 FNYEAQ. The CDR3 is 15 amino acids. J gave up 4 bases and V 7 bases, and 11 bases lay outside the gene matches. CDR3 in amino acids: CASTRSGEPADTQYF. The CDR3 DNA follows: TGTGCCAGCACCCGAAGCGGGGAACCGGCAGATACGCAGTATTTT. Variable domain in full (rest from reference TRBV7-6 and TRBJ2-3): GAGVSQSPRYKVTKRGQDVALRCDPISGHVSLYWYRQALGQGPEFLTYFNYEAQQDKSGLPNDRFSAERPEGSISTLTIQRTEQRDSAMYRCASTRSGEPADTQYFGPGTRLTVL.

The chain recombines TRBV15 with TRBJ2-6, with a possible D match to TRBD1 (5 bases). The CDR3 contains 17 residues. Trimming removed 2 bases at V and 1 base at J, with 12 bases between. CDR1 LNHNV and CDR2 YYDKDF come from the germline V gene (reference sequence). CDR3 bases: TGTGCCACCAGCAGAACGAACAGGTATTCTGGGGCCAACGTCCTGACTTTC. Protein sequence: CATSRTNRYSGANVLTF.

The CDR3 sequence is CASSPSRREQYF. CDR3 bases: TGTGCCAGCAGCCCCTCCAGGCGCGAGCAGTACTTC. The chain combines TRBV5-8 with TRBJ2-7; D gene ambiguous. In germline, CDR1 is SGHTS, CDR2 YDEGEE. The V and J ends lost 4 bases and 6 bases respectively, with 11 bases between them. The CDR3 runs 12 residues.

To note about this clone: Additional DNA sequences in this sample encode the identical CDR3. The CDR3 DNA reads as TGTGCCAGCAGCCAAACAGGGAACACTGAAGCTTTCTTT. It specifies CASSQTGNTEAFF. V gene TRBV7-3 combines with J gene TRBJ1-1, with D tentatively TRBD1 (5 bases). The V end lost 5 bases, the J end lost 1 base, and 8 bases lay between the germline ends. CDR1 and CDR2 (germline): SGHTA, FQGTGA. CDR3 length: 13 residues. Full variable domain (remainder filled in from reference TRBV7-3 and TRBJ1-1): GAGVSQTPSNKVTEKGKYVELRCDPISGHTALYWYRQSLGQGPEFLIYFQGTGAADDSGLPNDRFFAVRPEGSVSTLKIQRTERGDSAVYLCASSQTGNTEAFFGQGTRLTVV.

This clone was counted a single time. The J gene is TRBJ2-7, the V gene TRBV14; 8 bases are shared with TRBD2. The trim removed 4 bases at V and 1 base at J, leaving 27 bases unmatched. This CDR3 has 22 amino acids. Germline V gene lookup returns CDR1 SGHDN and CDR2 FVKESK. CDR3: CASSRQHPWASGSKGISYEQYF. CDR3 DNA: TGTGCCAGCAGCCGACAGCATCCGTGGGCTAGCGGGTCGAAAGGGATATCCTACGAGCAGTACTTC.

This chain connects TRBV4-3 to TRBJ2-5, with a possible D match to TRBD1 (6 bases). CDR1 and CDR2 from the germline V gene are LGHNA and YSLEER. Trimming removed 5 bases from V and 4 bases from J, with 23 bases in between. CDR3 length equals 17 residues. CDR3 sequence (DNA): TGCGCCAGCAGCGTTTCCGGGACACCGCTCGAGGGAGAGACCCAGTACTTC. This encodes CASSVSGTPLEGETQYF.

The V call is TRBV5-6, the J call TRBJ2-1; tentatively, D is TRBD2 (6 bases). Germline V gives CDR1 SGHDT, CDR2 YYEEEE. The CDR3 loop spans 12 amino acids. Trimming took off 4 bases at V and 8 bases at J, with 10 bases between the two ends. This CDR3 is CASSLRRDEQFF. CDR3 nucleotides: TGTGCCAGCAGCCTACGGAGGGATGAGCAGTTCTTC.

V is TRBV7-6 and J is TRBJ2-3; TRBD2 aligns across 9 bases. Per germline, CDR1 SGHVS and CDR2 FNYEAQ. J gave up 2 bases and V 1 base, and 10 bases lay outside the gene matches. The CDR3 sequence is 18 residues long. The CDR3, as DNA: TGTGCCAGCAGCTTAGTGATTCATAGCGGGGGTACCACAGATACGCAGTATTTT. Residues: CASSLVIHSGGTTDTQYF.

V is TRBV10-3 and J is TRBJ1-2; D is ambiguous. From germline, CDR1 is ENHRY and CDR2 SYGVKD. The CDR3 runs 13 residues. Trimming pared 2 bases from V and 8 bases from J, leaving 12 bases between. Here the CDR3 DNA reads TGTGCCATCAGTGAGACCCGCGGTTTAGGCTACACCTTC. Translated: CAISETRGLGYTF.

V and J are TRBV7-2 and TRBJ2-5; 13 bases match TRBD2. The trim removed 1 base at V and 7 bases at J, leaving 9 bases unmatched. The germline gives CDR1 SGHTA, CDR2 FQGNSA. This CDR3 has 17 amino acids. The CDR3 region is CASSLGGTSGVRGTQYF. For the CDR3, the DNA is TGTGCCAGCAGCTTAGGGGGGACTAGCGGGGTCCGGGGGACCCAGTACTTC.

The rearrangement joins TRBV27 to TRBJ1-5; D uncertain. CDR1 MNHEY and CDR2 SMNVEV come from the germline V gene (reference sequence). Trimming cost V 6 bases and J 4 bases, with 7 bases left between them. The CDR3 has 12 amino acids. CDR3 bases: TGTGCCAGCAGGCGAGGGAATCAGCCCCAGCATTTT. It codes for CASRRGNQPQHF.

The chain couples TRBV27 to TRBJ2-6, with 7 bases aligning to TRBD1. The length of the CDR3 is 16 residues. Germline CDR1 reads MNHEY; CDR2 reads SMNVEV (reference sequence). After removal of 7 bases from V and 3 bases from J, the junction contained 9 bases not matched to a gene. CDR3 DNA sequence: TGTGCCAGCACCTTAAGACAGGGTGGTGGGGCCAACGTCCTGACTTTC. It yields the protein CASTLRQGGGANVLTF.

The chain combines TRBV11-3 with TRBJ2-7; D is unclear. This CDR3 contains 12 residues. V lost 5 bases, J lost 5 bases, and 10 bases lay in between. Germline-derived CDR1 and CDR2 are SGHNT and YENEEA. The CDR3 DNA sequence: TGTGCCAGCAGCCCCAAAGCCCACGAGCAGTACTTC. Translation: CASSPKAHEQYF.

The J gene is TRBJ1-5, the V gene TRBV19; 7 bases fit TRBD1. There are 15 residues in the CDR3. The V segment lost 7 bases and the J segment 3 bases; nucleotides outside the gene matches: 9. Germline V gene lookup returns CDR1 LNHDA and CDR2 SQIVND (reference sequence). The CDR3, as DNA: TGTGCCAGTAACGAACCGGACAGGCTCAATCAGCCCCAGCATTTT. Protein sequence: CASNEPDRLNQPQHF.

This chain uses TRBV7-9 with TRBJ2-1, with 7 bases identical to TRBD2. The CDR3 sequence is 16 residues long. Germline CDR1 and CDR2: SEHNR and FQNEAQ (reference sequence). The junction had 8 bases not matched to a gene; V was cut back by 0 bases and J by 6 bases. CDR3 sequence (DNA): TGTGCCAGCAGCTTAGCGTTGGGTGGCGGGGGCAATGAGCAGTTCTTC. Encoded protein: CASSLALGGGGNEQFF.

A few counts support this clone. The chain employs TRBV6-5 and TRBJ1-2, with 7 positions matching TRBD1. The junction had 4 bases not matched to a gene; V was cut back by 0 bases and J by 3 bases. Germline V gives CDR1 MNHEY, CDR2 SVGAGI. CDR3 length equals 15 residues. CDR3 region: CASSYSRTGDYGYTF. Written as DNA, the CDR3 is TGTGCCAGCAGTTACTCTCGGACAGGAGACTATGGCTACACCTTC.

CDR3 DNA sequence: TGTGCCACCAGCAGTACTAGCGGGGACTCCAATGAGCAGTTCTTC. Protein product: CATSSTSGDSNEQFF. The V call is TRBV15, the J call TRBJ2-1, with 10 positions matching TRBD2. Looked up from germline, CDR1 is LNHNV and CDR2 is YYDKDF (reference sequence). The CDR3 has 15 amino acids. V trimming: 3 bases; J trimming: 6 bases; junction bases outside the gene matches: 5.

In DNA, the CDR3 is TGTGCCTGGTCACCGGAGGGCACTGAAGCTTTCTTT. Encoded protein: CAWSPEGTEAFF. The chain has TRBV30 and TRBJ1-1; D is ambiguous. V was clipped by 5 bases and J by 4 bases, with 11 bases between them. The CDR3 totals 12 residues. Germline CDR1 is GTSNPN and CDR2 is SVGIG (reference sequence).

This clone has more than one count but fewer than ten. The chain is built from TRBV27 and TRBJ1-5, with 9 bases identical to TRBD1. CDR1 and CDR2 (germline): MNHEY, SMNVEV (reference sequence). The CDR3 is 15 residues long. V was pared by 5 bases and J by 5 bases, with 7 bases of the junction left unmatched. CDR3 in amino acids: CASSAGTGWDQPQHF. The CDR3 region has the DNA TGTGCCAGCAGTGCCGGGACAGGGTGGGATCAGCCCCAGCATTTT.

The chain links TRBV18 to TRBJ2-2; a possible D gene is TRBD1 (6 bases). V gave up 4 bases and J gave up 1 base, with 10 bases separating them. Looked up from germline, CDR1 is KGHSH and CDR2 is LQKENI. The CDR3 extends over 15 amino acids. The CDR3 region has the DNA TGTGCCAGCTCACAACAGGGCGGGAACACCGGGGAGCTGTTTTTT. Residues: CASSQQGGNTGELFF.

This rearrangement joins TRBV9 to TRBJ1-1; 9 bases are a match to TRBD1. CDR1 and CDR2 from the germline V gene are SGDLS and YYNGEE. Trimming at V came to 3 bases and at J to 1 base, leaving 4 bases not matched to a gene. The CDR3 spans 15 residues. CDR3 protein: CASSGQQGANTEAFF. The CDR3 DNA follows: TGTGCCAGCAGCGGCCAACAGGGGGCGAACACTGAAGCTTTCTTT.

The J gene is TRBJ1-5, the V gene TRBV9; D possibly corresponds to TRBD1 (6 bases). Deletions cut 2 bases from V and 4 bases from J, with 10 bases between. The CDR3 has 14 amino acids. Germline V gene sequence: CDR1 SGDLS, CDR2 YYNGEE. This chain's CDR3 is CASSVDSLNQPQHF. The CDR3 DNA reads as TGTGCCAGCAGCGTGGACAGCCTAAATCAGCCCCAGCATTTT.

The count of this clone is one. V is TRBV6-5 and J is TRBJ2-3; TRBD2 matches 11 bases. This CDR3 comprises 16 residues. J was trimmed by 4 bases and V by 2 bases; bases with no gene match: 5. Germline V CDR1 and CDR2: MNHEY, SVGAGI. Written as DNA, the CDR3 is TGTGCCAGCAGTTACGGTCTAGCGGGGGGACCAGATACGCAGTATTTT. Translated, it gives CASSYGLAGGPDTQYF.

The V and J genes are TRBV4-3 and TRBJ1-1; TRBD1 might be the D (5 bases). The CDR3 runs to 14 residues. CDR1 and CDR2 (germline): LGHNA, YSLEER. V lost 4 bases and J lost 10, with 19 bases in between. CDR3 residues: CASSREAGEGRAFF. In DNA, the CDR3 is TGCGCCAGCAGCCGTGAAGCGGGGGAGGGGAGAGCTTTCTTT.

The J gene is TRBJ1-2, the V gene TRBV13, with 7 bases aligning to TRBD1. Germline lookup yields CDR1 PRHDT and CDR2 FYEKMQ (reference sequence). V lost 5 bases, J lost 6 bases, and 12 bases stayed unmatched. CDR3 length: 15 residues. The CDR3 protein is CASSPRTPGGHGYTF. The DNA for the CDR3 is TGTGCCAGCAGCCCGAGGACCCCAGGGGGTCATGGCTACACCTTC.

V and J are TRBV5-5 and TRBJ2-7; the D is unclear. The CDR3 totals 15 residues. Trimming cost V 0 bases and J 2 bases, with 12 bases left between them. Germline lookup yields CDR1 SGHKS and CDR2 YYEKEE (reference sequence). The CDR3 region is CASSLDSYSTYEQYF. CDR3 bases: TGTGCCAGCAGCTTGGATTCCTATTCAACCTACGAGCAGTACTTC.

V usage is TRBV6-1 and J usage is TRBJ1-1, with 7 bases aligning to TRBD1. This CDR3 is 14 amino acids long. Trimming removed 8 bases from V and 7 bases from J; junction bases left unmatched: 13. Germline V CDR1 and CDR2: MNHNS, SASEGT. The CDR3 DNA reads as TGTGCCAGCGTAGGGTACAGGGGAATACTTGAAGCTTTCTTT. This encodes CASVGYRGILEAFF.